The 17 T cell receptor beta chains in this list originate from one sample, sequenced in a study of a mutant IDH1 vaccine in newly diagnosed glioma. This table comes from immunoSEQ multiplex PCR, and its TCRdb copy is limited to in-frame clones, with some not included. The repertoire has about 60,000 clones, 80% to 90% of them found once; the top ten carry about 4%. Specified time point: week 35, safety follow-up. Every single dose of the vaccine, 300 ug of mutant IDH1 20-mer peptide, came with topical imiquimod. These receptors' antigens are unknown. The sample was PBMCs, taken from a glioma patient whose treatment included an IDH1 peptide vaccine. Source of these receptors: a man younger than 40 with glioma.

The chain has TRBV13 and TRBJ2-2, with TRBD2 as a possible D gene (6 bases). Trimming pared 2 bases from V and 4 bases from J, leaving 8 bases between. The CDR3 has 14 amino acids. Germline V gene data show CDR1 as PRHDT and CDR2 as FYEKMQ (reference sequence). In DNA form, the CDR3 reads TGTGCCAGCAGCTTACGCGGGGCCACCGGGGAGCTGTTTTTT. Translating it yields CASSLRGATGELFF. Supplemented by reference TRBV13 and TRBJ2-2, the full variable domain reads AAGVIQSPRHLIKEKRETATLKCYPIPRHDTVYWYQQGPGQDPQFLISFYEKMQSDKGSIPDRFSAQQFSDYHSELNMSSLELGDSALYFCASSLRGATGELFFGEGSRLTVL.

V gene TRBV6-5 combines with J gene TRBJ2-7; maybe TRBD2 (6 bases). The CDR3 spans 15 residues. CDR1 is MNHEY and CDR2 is SVGAGI in the germline V gene. Trimming stripped 6 bases from V and 2 bases from J, with 17 bases between. CDR3 residues: CASSSIGTGAYEQYF. Written as DNA, the CDR3 is TGTGCCAGCAGCAGCATCGGGACTGGCGCCTACGAGCAGTACTTC.

The chain employs TRBV5-6 and TRBJ1-1, with 7 bases fitting TRBD1. The CDR3 length is 13 residues. V trimming: 5 bases; J trimming: 5 bases; junction bases outside the gene matches: 6. Germline V gene data show CDR1 as SGHDT and CDR2 as YYEEEE. The CDR3: CASSQSGGTEAFF. The CDR3 coding sequence is TGTGCCAGCAGTCAGTCAGGGGGAACTGAAGCTTTCTTT.

This chain uses TRBV5-4 with TRBJ2-1; TRBD2 aligns across 7 bases. The trim removed 4 bases at V and 5 bases at J, leaving 3 bases unmatched. The CDR3 has 13 residues. In germline, CDR1 is SGHNT, CDR2 YYREEE (reference sequence). The CDR3 region is CASSILADNEQFF. Here the CDR3 DNA reads TGTGCCAGCAGCATCCTAGCGGACAATGAGCAGTTCTTC.

The chain is built from TRBV6-5 and TRBJ2-7, with D perhaps TRBD1 (6 bases). Germline lookup yields CDR1 MNHEY and CDR2 SVGAGI. The V gene lost 2 bases and the J gene lost 6 bases, with 14 bases spanning the gap. The CDR3 length is 14 residues. CDR3 sequence reads: CASSYVAGVSEQYF. The CDR3 nucleotides read TGTGCCAGCAGTTACGTGGCAGGGGTGTCCGAGCAGTACTTC.

This CDR3 reads CASIGDSSFYGYTF. The CDR3 region has the DNA TGTGCCAGCATTGGGGACAGTTCCTTCTATGGCTACACCTTC. This sequence joins TRBV2 and TRBJ1-2; the match to TRBD1 covers 7 bases. Germline V lookup: CDR1 SNHLY, CDR2 FYNNEI. V gave up 7 bases and J gave up 4 bases; unmatched junction bases: 9. This CDR3 has 14 amino acids.

V usage is TRBV7-6 and J usage is TRBJ2-3, with D hard to call. The CDR3 runs to 14 residues. Trimming pared 3 bases from V and 6 bases from J, leaving 13 bases between. Germline lookup yields CDR1 SGHVS and CDR2 FNYEAQ. As DNA, the CDR3 is TGTGCCAGCAGCTTCGACGGCCACGGTGATACGCAGTATTTT. This encodes CASSFDGHGDTQYF.

This clone appeared once. This chain joins TRBV5-4 and TRBJ2-3, with D perhaps TRBD2 (5 bases). CDR3 length: 13 amino acids. Germline CDR1 reads SGHNT; CDR2 reads YYREEE (reference sequence). Trimming removed 0 bases from V and 9 bases from J, with 11 bases in between. The CDR3 DNA follows: TGTGCCAGCAGCTTGGGGTTCGGGGAGACGCAGTATTTT. This sequence encodes CASSLGFGETQYF.

This chain uses TRBV5-6 with TRBJ2-2, with TRBD2 matching 9 bases. Germline V gives CDR1 SGHDT, CDR2 YYEEEE. The CDR3 consists of 17 residues. J lost 6 bases, V lost 3 bases, and 12 bases had no gene match. CDR3 coding DNA: TGTGCCAGCAGCTCAAGAGGGCTAGCGGGGCGTCCCGGGGAGCTGTTTTTT. Protein: CASSSRGLAGRPGELFF.

The rearrangement links TRBV11-3 to TRBJ2-2; the match to TRBD1 covers 8 bases. The CDR3 spans 15 residues. The trim removed 3 bases at V and 4 bases at J, leaving 4 bases unmatched. The V gene's germline CDR1 is SGHNT and CDR2 YENEEA. CDR3 sequence reads: CASSLGRGPTGELFF. The CDR3 DNA sequence: TGTGCCAGCAGCTTGGGCAGGGGGCCCACCGGGGAGCTGTTTTTT. Full variable domain (remainder filled in from reference TRBV11-3 and TRBJ2-2): EAGVVQSPRYKIIEKKQPVAFWCNPISGHNTLYWYLQNLGQGPELLIRYENEEAVDDSQLPKDRFSAERLKGVDSTLKIQPAELGDSAVYLCASSLGRGPTGELFFGEGSRLTVL.

The chain has TRBV28 and TRBJ2-7; 7 bases map to TRBD1. V was pared by 5 bases and J by 2 bases, with 6 bases of the junction left unmatched. This CDR3 has 14 residues. Looked up from germline, CDR1 is MDHEN and CDR2 is SYDVKM. The CDR3 bases are TGTGCCAGCAGTCTGGGACAGCTTACCTACGAGCAGTACTTC. It translates to CASSLGQLTYEQYF.

CDR3 nucleotide sequence: TGTGCCAGCAGCCGGACAGGGTTATCCACTCAGCCCCAGCATTTT. Encoded protein: CASSRTGLSTQPQHF. This chain links TRBV5-8 with TRBJ1-5; 8 bases align to TRBD1. The CDR3 loop spans 15 amino acids. Germline V gene sequence: CDR1 SGHTS, CDR2 YDEGEE. The junction had 9 bases not matched to a gene; V was cut back by 4 bases and J by 6 bases. The complete variable domain, with remaining parts taken from reference TRBV5-8 and TRBJ1-5, reads EAGVTQSPTHLIKTRGQQATLRCSPISGHTSVYWYQQALGLGLQFLLWYDEGEERNRGNFPPRFSGRQFPNYSSELNVNALELEDSALYLCASSRTGLSTQPQHFGDGTRLSIL.

The rearrangement links TRBV19 to TRBJ1-4; maybe TRBD1 (5 bases). This CDR3 spans 19 amino acids. Looked up from germline, CDR1 is LNHDA and CDR2 is SQIVND (reference sequence). V lost 5 bases to trimming and J lost 0 bases, with 22 bases between them. CDR3 sequence: CASSPDTGTEEPTNEKLFF. DNA for the CDR3: TGTGCCAGTAGTCCTGATACCGGGACGGAAGAACCAACTAATGAAAAACTGTTTTTT.

The J gene is TRBJ2-3, the V gene TRBV9; a weak D match, TRBD2 (6 bases). CDR1 SGDLS and CDR2 YYNGEE come from the germline V gene. Trimming took off 0 bases at V and 4 bases at J, with 18 bases between the two ends. The CDR3 runs 17 residues. The CDR3 DNA reads as TGTGCCAGCAGCGTAGGACTAGGAAAACTAGCTCCAGATACGCAGTATTTT. Protein sequence: CASSVGLGKLAPDTQYF. Combining the CDR3 with reference TRBV9 and TRBJ2-3 gives the whole variable domain DSGVTQTPKHLITATGQRVTLRCSPRSGDLSVYWYQQSLDQGLQFLIQYYNGEERAKGNILERFSAQQFPDLHSELNLSSLELGDSALYFCASSVGLGKLAPDTQYFGPGTRLTVL.

The rearrangement uses TRBV6-6 and TRBJ1-1; no firm D call. V lost 5 bases, J lost 1 base, and 14 bases lay in between. This CDR3 has 15 residues. Germline lookup yields CDR1 MNHNY and CDR2 SVGAGI (reference sequence). The CDR3 is CASSHWEGSNTEAFF. CDR3 bases: TGTGCCAGCAGTCACTGGGAAGGCTCGAACACTGAAGCTTTCTTT.

This chain connects TRBV27 to TRBJ1-3; D is unclear. The CDR3 runs 16 residues. V gave up 5 bases and J gave up 0 bases, with 14 bases separating them. Germline assignment: CDR1 MNHEY and CDR2 SMNVEV (reference sequence). The CDR3 DNA reads TGTGCCAGCAGTCCCCGTAGTCACTACTCTGGAAACACCATATATTTT. It yields the protein CASSPRSHYSGNTIYF.

This clone was seen once. The V and J genes are TRBV27 and TRBJ1-1; TRBD1 is a possible D gene (6 bases). Germline V gene lookup returns CDR1 MNHEY and CDR2 SMNVEV (reference sequence). The V gene lost 6 bases and the J gene lost 0 bases, with 14 bases spanning the gap. This CDR3 spans 15 amino acids. CDR3 region: CASRDSQLMNTEAFF. The CDR3 DNA sequence: TGTGCCAGCAGGGACAGCCAGCTCATGAACACTGAAGCTTTCTTT.